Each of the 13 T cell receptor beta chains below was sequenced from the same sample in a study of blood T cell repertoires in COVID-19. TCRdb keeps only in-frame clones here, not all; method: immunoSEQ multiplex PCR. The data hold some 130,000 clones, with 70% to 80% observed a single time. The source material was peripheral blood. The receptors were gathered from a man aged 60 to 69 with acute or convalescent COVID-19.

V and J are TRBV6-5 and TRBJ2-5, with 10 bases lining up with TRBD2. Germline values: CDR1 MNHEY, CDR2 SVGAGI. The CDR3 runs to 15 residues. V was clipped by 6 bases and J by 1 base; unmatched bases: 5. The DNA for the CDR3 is TGTGCCAGCAGGGGACTAGCGAGTTCCCAAGAGACCCAGTACTTC. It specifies CASRGLASSQETQYF.

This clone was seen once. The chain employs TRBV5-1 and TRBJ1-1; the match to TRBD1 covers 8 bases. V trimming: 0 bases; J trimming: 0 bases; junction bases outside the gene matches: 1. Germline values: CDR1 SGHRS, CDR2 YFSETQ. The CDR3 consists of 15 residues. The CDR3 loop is CASSLGQGMNTEAFF. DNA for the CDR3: TGCGCCAGCAGCTTGGGACAGGGGATGAACACTGAAGCTTTCTTT.

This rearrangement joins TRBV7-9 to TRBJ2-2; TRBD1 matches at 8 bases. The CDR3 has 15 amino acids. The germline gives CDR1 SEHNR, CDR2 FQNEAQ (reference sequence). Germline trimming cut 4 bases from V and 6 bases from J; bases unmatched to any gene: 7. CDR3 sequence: CASSSGTGFPGELFF. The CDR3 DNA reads TGTGCCAGCAGCTCCGGGACAGGCTTCCCCGGGGAGCTGTTTTTT. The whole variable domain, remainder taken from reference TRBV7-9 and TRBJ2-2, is DTGVSQNPRHKITKRGQNVTFRCDPISEHNRLYWYRQTLGQGPEFLTYFQNEAQLEKSRLLSDRFSAERPKGSFSTLEIQRTEQGDSAMYLCASSSGTGFPGELFFGEGSRLTVL.

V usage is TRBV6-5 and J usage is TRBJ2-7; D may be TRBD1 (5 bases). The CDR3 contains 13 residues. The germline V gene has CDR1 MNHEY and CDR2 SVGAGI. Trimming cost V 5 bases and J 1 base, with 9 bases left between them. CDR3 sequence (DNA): TGTGCCAGCAGTCGACAGTATTCCTACGAGCAGTACTTC. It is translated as CASSRQYSYEQYF.

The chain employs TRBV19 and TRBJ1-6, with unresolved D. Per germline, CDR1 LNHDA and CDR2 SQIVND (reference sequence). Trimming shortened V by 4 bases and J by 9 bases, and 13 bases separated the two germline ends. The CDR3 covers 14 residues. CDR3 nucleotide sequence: TGTGCCAGTAGTACAACAGCCCCTTCTTCACCCCTCCACTTT. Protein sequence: CASSTTAPSSPLHF.

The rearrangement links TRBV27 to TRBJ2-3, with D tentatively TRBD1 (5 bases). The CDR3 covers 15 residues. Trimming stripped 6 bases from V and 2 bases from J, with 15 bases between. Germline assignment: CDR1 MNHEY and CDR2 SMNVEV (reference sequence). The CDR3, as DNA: TGTGCCAGCAGGGGATGGGGCAGTACCACAGATACGCAGTATTTT. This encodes CASRGWGSTTDTQYF.

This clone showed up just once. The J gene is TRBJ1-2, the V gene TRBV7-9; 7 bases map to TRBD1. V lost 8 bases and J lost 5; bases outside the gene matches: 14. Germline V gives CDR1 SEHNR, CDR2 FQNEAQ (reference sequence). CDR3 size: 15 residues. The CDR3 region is CASGKPGQQDYGYTF. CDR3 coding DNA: TGTGCCAGCGGAAAACCGGGACAGCAGGATTATGGCTACACCTTC.

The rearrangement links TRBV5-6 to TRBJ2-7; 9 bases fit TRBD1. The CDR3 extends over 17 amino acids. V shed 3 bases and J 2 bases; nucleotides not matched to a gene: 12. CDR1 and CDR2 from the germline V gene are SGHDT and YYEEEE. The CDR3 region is CASSSELPGQGAYEQYF. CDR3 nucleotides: TGTGCCAGCAGCTCCGAATTACCGGGACAGGGAGCCTACGAGCAGTACTTC. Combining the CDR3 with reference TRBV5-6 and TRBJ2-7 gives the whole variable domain DAGVTQSPTHLIKTRGQQVTLRCSPKSGHDTVSWYQQALGQGPQFIFQYYEEEERQRGNFPDRFSGHQFPNYSSELNVNALLLGDSALYLCASSSELPGQGAYEQYFGPGTRLTVT.

CDR3 loop: CASSFGTGGVATNEKLFF. CDR3 nucleotide sequence: TGTGCCAGCAGTTTCGGGACAGGGGGGGTTGCAACTAATGAAAAACTGTTTTTT. The chain couples TRBV27 to TRBJ1-4; 11 nucleotides match TRBD1. V lost 3 bases to trimming and J lost 0 bases; unmatched junction nucleotides: 6. There are 18 residues in the CDR3. The germline V gene encodes CDR1 MNHEY and CDR2 SMNVEV (reference sequence).

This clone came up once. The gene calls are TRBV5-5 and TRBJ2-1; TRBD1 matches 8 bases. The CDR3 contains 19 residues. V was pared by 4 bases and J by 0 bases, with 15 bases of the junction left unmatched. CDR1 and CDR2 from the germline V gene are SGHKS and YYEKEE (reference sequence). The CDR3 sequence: CASSRERGTGSRSYNEQFF. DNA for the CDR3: TGTGCCAGCAGCCGGGAACGAGGGACAGGCTCTCGCTCCTACAATGAGCAGTTCTTC. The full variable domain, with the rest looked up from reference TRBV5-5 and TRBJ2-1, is DAGVTQSPTHLIKTRGQQVTLRCSPISGHKSVSWYQQVLGQGPQFIFQYYEKEERGRGNFPDRFSARQFPNYSSELNVNALLLGDSALYLCASSRERGTGSRSYNEQFFGPGTRLTVL.

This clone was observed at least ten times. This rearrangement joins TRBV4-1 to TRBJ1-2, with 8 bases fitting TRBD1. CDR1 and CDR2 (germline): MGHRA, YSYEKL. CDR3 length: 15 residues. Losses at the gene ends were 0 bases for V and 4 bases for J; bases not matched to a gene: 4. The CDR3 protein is CASSQEDTGGYGYTF. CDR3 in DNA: TGCGCCAGCAGCCAAGAGGATACAGGGGGCTATGGCTACACCTTC.

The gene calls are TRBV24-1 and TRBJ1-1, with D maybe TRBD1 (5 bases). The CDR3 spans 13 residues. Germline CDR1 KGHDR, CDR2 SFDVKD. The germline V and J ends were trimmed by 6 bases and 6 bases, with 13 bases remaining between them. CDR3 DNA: TGTGCCACCAGTAGAGCAGGGTCCGCTGAAGCTTTCTTT. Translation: CATSRAGSAEAFF.

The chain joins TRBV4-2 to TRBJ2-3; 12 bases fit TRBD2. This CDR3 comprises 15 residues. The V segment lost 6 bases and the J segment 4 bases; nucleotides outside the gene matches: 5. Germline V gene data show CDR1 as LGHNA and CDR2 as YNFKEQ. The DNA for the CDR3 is TGTGCCAGCAGTACGACTAGCGGGAGCCCAGATACGCAGTATTTT. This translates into CASSTTSGSPDTQYF.